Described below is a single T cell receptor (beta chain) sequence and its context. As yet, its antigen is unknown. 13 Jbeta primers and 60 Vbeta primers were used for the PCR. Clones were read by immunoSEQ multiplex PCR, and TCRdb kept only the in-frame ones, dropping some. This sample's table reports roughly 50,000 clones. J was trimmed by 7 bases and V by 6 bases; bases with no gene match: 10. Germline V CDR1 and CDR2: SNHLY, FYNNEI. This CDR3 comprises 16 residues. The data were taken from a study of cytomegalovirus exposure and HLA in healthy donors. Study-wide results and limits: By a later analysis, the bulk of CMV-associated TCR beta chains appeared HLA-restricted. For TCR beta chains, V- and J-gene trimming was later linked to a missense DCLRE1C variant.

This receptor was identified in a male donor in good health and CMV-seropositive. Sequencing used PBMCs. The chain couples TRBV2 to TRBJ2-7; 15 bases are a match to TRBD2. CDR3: CASSHSGLAGGNEQYF. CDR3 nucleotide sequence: TGTGCCAGCAGCCACTCCGGACTAGCGGGGGGGAATGAGCAGTACTTC.